This T cell receptor beta chain comes out of a study of blood T cell repertoires in COVID-19. As to this clone: Other DNA sequences in this specimen translate into the identical CDR3.

The table came from immunoSEQ multiplex PCR; TCRdb's copy has only in-frame clones and leaves some out. This repertoire shows about 270,000 clones, roughly 93% found once; its top ten account for about 2%. Germline CDR1 SGDLS, CDR2 YYNGEE. The CDR3 totals 14 residues. The V segment lost 0 bases and the J segment 4 bases; nucleotides outside the gene matches: 1. V and J are TRBV9 and TRBJ1-5; 7 bases are a match to TRBD1. The sequencing input was PBMCs or T cells enriched from blood (not recorded which). This receptor was identified in a woman in her 40s with acute COVID-19. The CDR3 loop is CASSVGQGNQPQHF. The CDR3 coding sequence is TGTGCCAGCAGCGTAGGACAGGGTAATCAGCCCCAGCATTTT.